Below, 13 T cell receptor beta chains from the same sample are listed, as sequenced in a study of blood T cell repertoires in COVID-19. The protocol was immunoSEQ multiplex PCR, while the TCRdb copy is restricted to in-frame clones and leaves out a portion. The sample records 200,000 to 300,000 clones, 70% to 90% being singletons. The sample consisted of PBMCs or T cells enriched from blood (not recorded which). These receptors all come from a woman aged 40 to 50 with acute COVID-19.

The rearrangement joins TRBV27 to TRBJ2-1; 7 nucleotides agree with TRBD1. Trimming at V came to 6 bases and at J to 6 bases, leaving 5 bases not matched to a gene. This CDR3 region has 13 residues. CDR1 MNHEY and CDR2 SMNVEV come from the germline V gene (reference sequence). The CDR3 coding sequence is TGTGCCAGCAGAGGGACAGCTTCCAATGAGCAGTTCTTC. This codes for CASRGTASNEQFF.

The J gene is TRBJ2-3, the V gene TRBV6-5; 8 bases line up with TRBD1. The CDR3 is 14 residues long. CDR1 MNHEY and CDR2 SVGAGI come from the germline V gene. Trimming removed 6 bases from V and 1 base from J; junction bases left unmatched: 3. CDR3 nucleotide sequence: TGTGCCAGCAGGTCAGGGGGCGGCACAGATACGCAGTATTTT. The encoded protein is CASRSGGGTDTQYF.

This chain joins TRBV19 and TRBJ2-7; D might be TRBD1 (5 bases). The CDR3 has 14 amino acids. V dropped 7 bases and J dropped 0 bases, with 13 bases sitting between them. Germline CDR1 is LNHDA and CDR2 is SQIVND (reference sequence). The CDR3 sequence: CASTPDRTSYEQYF. The DNA for the CDR3 is TGTGCCAGTACCCCCGACAGAACCTCCTACGAGCAGTACTTC.

This chain links TRBV6-1 with TRBJ1-1; D perhaps matches TRBD1 (6 bases). The length of the CDR3 is 15 residues. CDR1 and CDR2 from the germline V gene are MNHNS and SASEGT. V was trimmed by 2 bases and J by 1 base, leaving 11 bases between them. The CDR3 loop is CASSETGYRNTEAFF. DNA for the CDR3: TGTGCCAGCAGTGAAACAGGGTATAGGAACACTGAAGCTTTCTTT.

The chain carries TRBV29-1 and TRBJ1-1; 9 positions match TRBD1. CDR3 size: 12 residues. Germline CDR1 reads SQVTM; CDR2 reads ANQGSEA. The V and J ends lost 7 bases and 4 bases, in that order; junction bases with no gene match: 4. The CDR3 DNA is TGCAGCGCGGGACAGGGTATCACTGAAGCTTTCTTT. The encoded protein is CSAGQGITEAFF.

In the case of this clone: Sequence at one end of the junction differs from germline and may be a read error. This rearrangement joins TRBV2 to TRBJ2-2, with D possibly being TRBD1 (6 bases). CDR1 is SNHLY and CDR2 is FYNNEI in the germline V gene. This CDR3 is 16 amino acids long. This chain's CDR3 is CASSEVRQADTGELFF. For the CDR3, the DNA is TGTGCCAGCAGCGAAGTACGACAGGCGGACACCGGGGAGCTGTTTTTT. The complete variable domain, with remaining parts taken from reference TRBV2 and TRBJ2-2, reads EPEVTQTPSHQVTQMGQEVILRCVPISNHLYFYWYRQILGQKVEFLVSFYNNEISEKSEIFDDQFSVERPDGSNFTLKIRSTKLEDSAMYFCASSEVRQADTGELFFGEGSRLTVL.

V usage is TRBV7-2 and J usage is TRBJ2-7; no reliable D call. The CDR3 sequence is 14 residues long. Per germline, CDR1 SGHTA and CDR2 FQGNSA. V gave up 3 bases and J gave up 0 bases, with 9 bases separating them. This CDR3 is CASSLQPGSYEQYV. The CDR3 DNA follows: TGTGCCAGCAGCTTGCAGCCAGGCTCCTACGAGCAGTACGTC.

The rearrangement joins TRBV15 to TRBJ2-1; 9 bases fit TRBD1. The germline CDR1 and CDR2 sequences are LNHNV and YYDKDF (reference sequence). The CDR3 spans 14 residues. The trim removed 3 bases at V and 3 bases at J, leaving 0 bases unmatched. This chain's CDR3 is CATSRDRGYNEQFF. The DNA of the CDR3 is TGTGCCACCAGCAGGGACAGGGGCTACAATGAGCAGTTCTTC.

This chain links TRBV3-1 (or the pseudogene TRBV3-2) with TRBJ2-4; 7 positions match TRBD1. V trimming: 3 bases; J trimming: 7 bases; junction bases outside the gene matches: 3. Germline CDR1 LGHDT, CDR2 YNNKEL (reference sequence). The CDR3 loop spans 13 amino acids. CDR3 bases: TGTGCCAGCAGCCACTCACAGGGGAACATTCAGTACTTC. Protein product: CASSHSQGNIQYF.

This chain uses TRBV4-1 with TRBJ2-3; D is perhaps TRBD1 (6 bases). CDR1 MGHRA and CDR2 YSYEKL come from the germline V gene. The CDR3 extends over 15 amino acids. V lost 2 bases to trimming and J lost 2 bases, with 11 bases between them. CDR3 residues: CASSQPQGLTDTQYF. The CDR3 coding sequence is TGCGCCAGCAGCCAACCACAGGGCCTCACAGATACGCAGTATTTT.

The chain couples TRBV19 to TRBJ1-1; 7 bases are a match to TRBD1. With 4 bases clipped from V and 2 bases from J, the junction kept 4 bases outside the gene matches. From germline, CDR1 is LNHDA and CDR2 SQIVND (reference sequence). The CDR3 is made up of 14 amino acids. Here the CDR3 DNA reads TGTGCCAGTAGTAGAGGGGGCGTTAACACTGAAGCTTTCTTT. Its translation: CASSRGGVNTEAFF.

The rearrangement links TRBV13 to TRBJ2-2; the D gene is possibly TRBD2 (6 bases). The CDR3 loop spans 14 amino acids. Germline CDR1 reads PRHDT; CDR2 reads FYEKMQ (reference sequence). V lost 8 bases to trimming and J lost 4 bases, with 14 bases between them. The CDR3 DNA reads as TGTGCCAGCGGGGGAGGCAGTAGCACCGGGGAGCTGTTTTTT. This sequence encodes CASGGGSSTGELFF.

The chain has TRBV28 and TRBJ2-1; TRBD1 agrees at 11 bases. Trimming took 2 bases from V and 8 from J; bases not matched to a gene: 5. CDR1 MDHEN and CDR2 SYDVKM come from the germline V gene. CDR3 length: 15 residues. The CDR3 region is CASSLGDRGWDEQFF. The DNA for the CDR3 is TGTGCCAGCAGTTTAGGGGACAGGGGGTGGGATGAGCAGTTCTTC.